The 23 T cell receptor beta chains presented below share a single source sample, sequenced in a study of blood T cells in healthy people across ages (dated by TCRdb to about 2015). Preparation of the library involved 5' RACE. Sequencing took place on an Illumina HiSeq 2500. A second PCR of roughly 7 to 11 cycles was performed with a sample-barcoded 5' primer and a J-beta primer mix. TCRdb applied fastp at Q25 and MiXCR to the public reads, then kept only in-frame beta chains. Here each entry gathers all rows of one CDR3 protein and keeps the most common genes and DNA. For this sample the table gives some 760,000 distinct CDR3 sequences, of which 25% were detected only once. 3% to 4.5% of the sample is in the top ten clones. These sequences were also reported in another study, on T cells of mothers and their children.

The sequenced sample consisted of blood. These receptors originate from a boy aged 10-17 years in good health.

The chain employs TRBV12-3 or TRBV12-4 and TRBJ2-5, with 8 bases lining up with TRBD2. The DNA matches TRBJ2-1 better at its end, which makes the J call doubtful. This CDR3 is built from 16 residues. The CDR3 sequence is CASSELYGGGYNEQFF. As DNA, the CDR3 is TGTGCCAGCAGTGAACTATACGGGGGGGGATACAATGAGCAGTTCTTC.

This clonotype appeared a few times. The chain employs TRBV6-6 and TRBJ2-4; D tentatively reads TRBD1 or TRBD2 (6 bases each). The V end was cut by 5 bases, the J end by 2 bases, with 16 bases between. Looked up from germline, CDR1 is MNHNY and CDR2 is SVGAGI (reference sequence). The CDR3 loop spans 16 amino acids. CDR3 region: CASSPHLGGPKNIQYF. The DNA of the CDR3 is TGTGCCAGCAGTCCCCACCTTGGGGGGCCCAAAAACATTCAGTACTTC.

The V gene is TRBV6-5, the J gene TRBJ2-1, with TRBD1 matching 9 bases. The CDR3 has 16 residues. Germline V gene data show CDR1 as MNHEY and CDR2 as SVGAGI. Trimming removed 2 bases from V and 7 bases from J; junction bases left unmatched: 9. This CDR3 is CASSYLSGGQGNEQFF. DNA of the CDR3: TGTGCCAGCAGTTACCTCTCGGGGGGACAGGGTAATGAGCAGTTCTTC.

This clonotype was recorded a few times. V usage is TRBV3-1 and J usage is TRBJ2-7; maybe TRBD1 (6 bases). Germline-derived CDR1 and CDR2 are LGHDT and YNNKEL (reference sequence). CDR3 length: 14 amino acids. V was trimmed by 4 bases and J by 1 base, leaving 11 bases between them. The CDR3 spells CASSLRGQSYEQYF. The CDR3 DNA reads as TGTGCCAGCAGCCTCCGTGGACAGTCCTACGAGCAGTACTTC.

The sample holds a few counts of this clonotype. The gene calls are TRBV5-1 and TRBJ2-2; D perhaps matches TRBD1 (6 bases). Germline V gene sequence: CDR1 SGHRS, CDR2 YFSETQ. The V and J ends lost 4 bases and 4 bases respectively, with 17 bases between them. The CDR3 is made up of 16 amino acids. The DNA of the CDR3 is TGCGCCAGCAGCGGCCCCACAGGGACAAGCACCGGGGAGCTGTTTTTT. It translates to CASSGPTGTSTGELFF.

This chain uses TRBV2 with TRBJ1-2; 9 bases line up with TRBD1. The CDR3 sequence is 12 residues long. V dropped 6 bases and J dropped 7; count of bases not matched to a gene: 3. Germline V gene data show CDR1 as SNHLY and CDR2 as FYNNEI. The CDR3 region has the DNA TGTGCCAGCAGGCGGACAGGGGCTGGCTACACCTTC. Translating gives CASRRTGAGYTF.

Comments on this clonotype: The junction differs from germline at one of its ends, possibly a read error. DNA for the CDR3: TGCAGCGTTAGTTCGGCCGATACGCAGTACTTT. This gives the protein CSVSSADTQYF. The chain carries TRBV29-1 and TRBJ2-3; D gene unclear. Germline CDR1 and CDR2: SQVTM and ANQGSEA. CDR3 length: 11 residues.

CDR3 sequence (DNA): TGTGCCAGCAGCTTAGAGGCAGGGAAGGAGGACTATGGCTACACCTTC. Its translation is CASSLEAGKEDYGYTF. The rearrangement links TRBV7-9 to TRBJ1-2; D is possibly TRBD1 (5 bases). Trimming cost V 1 base and J 3 bases, with 15 bases left between them. CDR1 and CDR2 (germline): SEHNR, FQNEAQ (reference sequence). CDR3 length: 16 amino acids.

The chain uses TRBV9 and TRBJ2-5, with 12 nucleotides matching TRBD2. Per the germline V gene, CDR1 is SGDLS and CDR2 is YYNGEE. The CDR3 is made up of 18 amino acids. The junction had 14 bases not matched to a gene; V was cut back by 4 bases and J by 4 bases. DNA for the CDR3: TGTGCCAGCAGCCTGCTGGCTAGCGGGAGGGCCTCGGTAGAGACCCAGTACTTC. Encoded protein: CASSLLASGRASVETQYF.

The rearrangement links TRBV5-1 to TRBJ2-7; the match to TRBD1 covers 7 bases. The DNA end favors TRBJ2-1, so the J call may be wrong. The CDR3 is 16 residues long. Germline V gene sequence: CDR1 SGHRS, CDR2 YFSETQ. The CDR3 reads CASSPSPQGDYNEQFF. The CDR3 DNA follows: TGCGCCAGCAGCCCGTCTCCCCAGGGGGACTACAATGAGCAGTTCTTC.

The chain combines TRBV28 with TRBJ1-4, with 8 bases that match TRBD1. Germline CDR1 reads MDHEN; CDR2 reads SYDVKM. CDR3 length: 15 amino acids. The J segment lost 10 bases and the V segment lost 5 bases, leaving 12 bases of the junction unmatched. The CDR3 coding sequence is TGTGCCAGCAGTACCTCGGACAGGGTTGGGGGAAAACTGTTTTTT. Amino acid sequence: CASSTSDRVGGKLFF.

This clonotype was found a few times. The chain combines TRBV5-1 with TRBJ2-5, with D unclear. The DNA end is more similar to TRBJ2-7, so the J call may be wrong. Per germline, CDR1 SGHRS and CDR2 YFSETQ. The CDR3 covers 15 residues. The chain's CDR3 is CASSPHLATSYEQYF. The DNA of the CDR3 is TGCGCCAGCAGCCCCCACCTTGCTACCTCCTACGAGCAGTACTTC.

The rearrangement links TRBV20-1 to TRBJ2-7; D assignment may be TRBD1 or TRBD2 (5 bases each). Germline-derived CDR1 and CDR2 are DFQATT and SNEGSKA (reference sequence). This CDR3 has 13 amino acids. Trimming pared 6 bases from V and 4 bases from J, leaving 16 bases between. This CDR3 reads CSAGDPPSYEQYF. The CDR3, as DNA: TGCAGTGCCGGGGACCCCCCGAGTTACGAGCAGTACTTC.

The chain is built from TRBV4-3 and TRBJ2-3; D is uncertain. This CDR3 contains 14 residues. The germline gives CDR1 LGHNA, CDR2 YSLEER. V was cut by 1 base and J by 4 bases, with 9 bases left in between. The CDR3 nucleotides read TGCGCCAGCAGCCAAGGCATCCAGGCAGATACGCAGTATTTT. Its translation: CASSQGIQADTQYF.

Regarding this clonotype: One junction end does not reproduce the germline sequence, and a read error may be involved. The chain employs TRBV7-9 and TRBJ1-5, with D unresolved. CDR1 is SEHNR and CDR2 is FQNEAQ in the germline V gene (reference sequence). The CDR3 spans 13 residues. DNA for the CDR3: TGTGCTAGCAGCTTATCGGGGTCTCAGCCCCAGCATTTT. This sequence encodes CASSLSGSQPQHF.

The chain uses TRBV28 and TRBJ2-7; D is unclear. Germline V lookup: CDR1 MDHEN, CDR2 SYDVKM. This CDR3 contains 12 residues. Trimming pared 7 bases from V and 0 bases from J, leaving 7 bases between. Here the CDR3 DNA reads TGTGCCAGCACCAGCCTCTCCTACGAGCAGTACTTC. It specifies CASTSLSYEQYF.

The chain links TRBV27 to TRBJ2-5, with D uncertain. The CDR3 has 14 residues. V lost 6 bases, J lost 0 bases, and 11 bases lay in between. CDR1 and CDR2 from the germline V gene are MNHEY and SMNVEV (reference sequence). The CDR3 here is CASSLIGDQETQYF. In DNA form, the CDR3 reads TGTGCCAGCAGCCTTATCGGCGACCAAGAGACCCAGTACTTC.

This clonotype was seen a few times. This chain joins TRBV11-2 and TRBJ2-3; 11 bases are a match to TRBD2. This CDR3 region has 16 residues. V shed 5 bases, J shed 1 base, and the junction held 5 bases outside the gene matches. Germline V gene data show CDR1 as SGHAT and CDR2 as FQNNGV. CDR3 region: CASSELAGGGTDTQYF. CDR3 sequence (DNA): TGTGCCAGCAGCGAGCTAGCGGGAGGCGGCACAGATACGCAGTATTTT.

This chain uses TRBV29-1 with TRBJ1-2, with D possibly TRBD1 on 6 matching bases. In germline, CDR1 is SQVTM, CDR2 ANQGSEA. This CDR3 comprises 14 residues. V dropped 3 bases and J dropped 2 bases, with 13 bases sitting between them. The CDR3 coding sequence is TGCAGCGTTGATGGAATAACAGGGAACTATGGCTACACCTTC. Residues: CSVDGITGNYGYTF.

V gene TRBV25-1 combines with J gene TRBJ1-4; D uncertain. Between the trimmed V and J ends, which lost 6 bases and 2 bases, there was a span of 4 bases. Germline V gene sequence: CDR1 MGHDK, CDR2 SYGVNS. CDR3 length equals 12 residues. The CDR3 nucleotides read TGTGCCAGCAGACAGACTAATGAAAAACTGTTTTTT. Residues: CASRQTNEKLFF.

Turning to this clonotype: In this CDR3 the conserved last residue, phenylalanine or tryptophan, is missing, so a read error is likely. The V gene is TRBV7-2, the J gene TRBJ2-1, with 10 bases lining up with TRBD1. The CDR3 loop spans 14 amino acids. The junction had 5 bases not matched to a gene; V was cut back by 6 bases and J by 6 bases. CDR1 and CDR2 (germline): SGHTA, FQGNSA. In DNA form, the CDR3 reads TGTGCCAGCAGTTCCCGGACAGGGGGCAATGAGCAGTTCCTC. Protein sequence: CASSSRTGGNEQFL.

This clonotype was found many times. This chain links TRBV10-3 with TRBJ2-5; D is perhaps TRBD1 (6 bases). CDR3 length equals 16 residues. V lost 5 bases, J lost 4 bases, and 20 bases lay in between. The germline CDR1 and CDR2 sequences are ENHRY and SYGVKD. The CDR3 sequence: CAISQELDRMGETQYF. CDR3 nucleotides: TGTGCCATCAGTCAGGAACTCGACAGGATGGGAGAGACCCAGTACTTC.

CDR3 nucleotide sequence: TGCAGCGTTGAATGGCGGGAGGGCTACAATGAGCAGTTCTTC. This encodes CSVEWREGYNEQFF. The V call is TRBV29-1, the J call TRBJ2-1; 9 bases align to TRBD2. The CDR3 has 14 residues. Germline CDR1 is SQVTM and CDR2 is ANQGSEA. With 2 bases clipped from V and 3 bases from J, the junction kept 2 bases outside the gene matches.